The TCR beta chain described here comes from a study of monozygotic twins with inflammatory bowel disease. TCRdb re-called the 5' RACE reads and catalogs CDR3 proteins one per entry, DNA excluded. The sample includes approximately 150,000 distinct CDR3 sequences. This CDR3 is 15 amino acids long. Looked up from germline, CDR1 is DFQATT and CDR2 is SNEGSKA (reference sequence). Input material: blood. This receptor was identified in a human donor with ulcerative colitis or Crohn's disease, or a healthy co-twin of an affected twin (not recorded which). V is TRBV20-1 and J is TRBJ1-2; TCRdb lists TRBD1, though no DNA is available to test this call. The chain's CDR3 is CSARDRSQGHYGYTF.